Each of the 22 T cell receptor beta chains below was sequenced from the same sample in a study of blood T cell repertoires in COVID-19. This table comes from immunoSEQ multiplex PCR, and its TCRdb copy is limited to in-frame clones, with some not included. This sample yields more than 150,000 clones, of which approximately 90% are seen a single time; approximately 0.5% belongs to the top ten. Input material: peripheral blood. These TCRs come from a man over 45 with acute or convalescent COVID-19.

This clone was detected once. V usage is TRBV29-1 and J usage is TRBJ2-5; weak D call: TRBD1 (6 bases). Trimming took off 4 bases at V and 4 bases at J, with 16 bases between the two ends. The CDR3 has 14 residues. The germline CDR1 and CDR2 sequences are SQVTM and ANQGSEA. The CDR3 loop reads CSVGGTGSGETQYF. CDR3 DNA: TGCAGCGTTGGTGGTACAGGGTCGGGAGAGACCCAGTACTTC.

J is TRBJ1-2 and V is TRBV5-6; 12 bases are shared with TRBD1. Germline V gives CDR1 SGHDT, CDR2 YYEEEE. J lost 6 bases, V lost 1 base, and 4 bases had no gene match. The CDR3 runs 15 residues. In nucleotides, the CDR3 is TGTGCCAGCAGCTTGTGGGACAGGGGGCGCGATGGCTACACCTTC. Its protein product is CASSLWDRGRDGYTF.

This chain links TRBV11-2 with TRBJ1-1; weak D call: TRBD1 (6 bases). The CDR3 spans 17 residues. Germline-derived CDR1 and CDR2 are SGHAT and FQNNGV. Trimming shortened V by 0 bases and J by 6 bases, and 20 bases separated the two germline ends. CDR3: CASSLDRDDRKRAEAFF. The CDR3 nucleotides are TGTGCCAGCAGCTTAGATCGTGACGACAGGAAGAGAGCTGAAGCTTTCTTT.

V usage is TRBV28 and J usage is TRBJ1-5, with D tentatively TRBD1 (6 bases). V lost 2 bases to trimming and J lost 0 bases, with 8 bases between them. The germline CDR1 and CDR2 sequences are MDHEN and SYDVKM. This CDR3 is built from 15 residues. CDR3 sequence (DNA): TGTGCCAGCAGTTTAGGGGGCCATAGCAATCAGCCCCAGCATTTT. Translation gives CASSLGGHSNQPQHF.

The chain joins TRBV11-2 to TRBJ2-7, with 9 bases aligning to TRBD1. V lost 6 bases, J lost 3 bases, and 6 bases stayed unmatched. The CDR3 has 14 residues. Germline lookup yields CDR1 SGHAT and CDR2 FQNNGV. The DNA for the CDR3 is TGTGCCAGCAGACGGGGACAGGGATTCTACGAGCAGTACTTC. This translates into CASRRGQGFYEQYF.

This clone turned up a few times. The J gene is TRBJ1-2, the V gene TRBV10-3, with D uncertain. V gave up 8 bases and J gave up 1 base, with 14 bases separating them. This CDR3 region has 14 residues. Germline CDR1 reads ENHRY; CDR2 reads SYGVKD. This chain's CDR3 is CAIVGVADNYGYTF. CDR3 sequence (DNA): TGTGCCATCGTCGGGGTCGCTGATAACTATGGCTACACCTTC.

V is TRBV7-2 and J is TRBJ1-5; 10 bases match TRBD1. V was clipped by 6 bases and J by 3 bases; unmatched bases: 5. From germline, CDR1 is SGHTA and CDR2 FQGNSA. The CDR3 extends over 15 amino acids. The CDR3, as DNA: TGTGCCAGCAGATCGGGGACAGGGGACAATCAGCCCCAGCATTTT. Residues: CASRSGTGDNQPQHF.

The rearrangement joins TRBV6-1 to TRBJ2-3; 7 bases agree with TRBD2. CDR1 and CDR2 (germline): MNHNS, SASEGT. V gave up 4 bases and J gave up 6 bases; unmatched junction bases: 13. The CDR3 has 16 amino acids. CDR3 sequence: CASSARTRIDGDTQYF. The CDR3 DNA reads as TGTGCCAGCAGTGCGCGGACTAGGATTGATGGGGATACGCAGTATTTT.

V gene TRBV30 combines with J gene TRBJ1-1; no clear D gene. The CDR3 spans 12 residues. Germline lookup yields CDR1 GTSNPN and CDR2 SVGIG (reference sequence). V dropped 5 bases and J dropped 0 bases, with 7 bases sitting between them. The CDR3 protein is CAWGRLNTEAFF. The CDR3 nucleotides read TGTGCCTGGGGACGTTTGAACACTGAAGCTTTCTTT. The variable domain in full, completed from reference TRBV30 and TRBJ1-1, reads SQTIHQWPATLVQPVGSPLSLECTVEGTSNPNLYWYRQAAGRGLQLLFYSVGIGQISSEVPQNLSASRPQDRQFILSSKKLLLSDSGFYLCAWGRLNTEAFFGQGTRLTVV.

This chain links TRBV29-1 with TRBJ2-2; D may be TRBD2 (6 bases). V gave up 4 bases and J gave up 3 bases, with 15 bases separating them. The CDR3 totals 15 residues. The germline V gene encodes CDR1 SQVTM and CDR2 ANQGSEA. CDR3 loop: CSVVRYPGDTGELFF. The CDR3, as DNA: TGCAGCGTTGTTCGGTACCCGGGAGACACCGGGGAGCTGTTTTTT.

Only a few counts were recorded for this clone. The chain uses TRBV24-1 and TRBJ2-1, with a possible D match to TRBD2 (6 bases). The V gene's germline CDR1 is KGHDR and CDR2 SFDVKD. V was trimmed by 7 bases and J by 9 bases, leaving 15 bases between them. CDR3 length: 13 amino acids. CDR3 protein: CATRRDVGGEQFF. The CDR3 nucleotides are TGTGCCACCAGGCGGGACGTGGGTGGTGAGCAGTTCTTC.

The chain uses TRBV6-1 and TRBJ2-2; the match to TRBD1 covers 8 bases. The CDR3 is made up of 17 amino acids. The trim removed 4 bases at V and 2 bases at J, leaving 9 bases unmatched. Germline CDR1 and CDR2: MNHNS and SASEGT. The CDR3, as DNA: TGTGCCAGCAGTGTCCAAGGACAGGGAGGTAACACCGGGGAGCTGTTTTTT. It codes for CASSVQGQGGNTGELFF.

The V gene is TRBV19, the J gene TRBJ1-4, with 10 bases that match TRBD1. The germline gives CDR1 LNHDA, CDR2 SQIVND (reference sequence). The V gene end was trimmed by 4 bases and the J gene end by 8 bases; junction bases not matched to a gene: 7. The length of the CDR3 is 15 residues. The CDR3 bases are TGTGCCAGTAGTACAGACAGGGGGCGCCACGAAAAACTGTTTTTT. It is translated as CASSTDRGRHEKLFF.

The V call is TRBV5-7, the J call TRBJ2-7; TRBD2 aligns across 8 bases. TRBV5-7 is an ORF, with its function uncertain. After removal of 4 bases from V and 0 bases from J, the junction contained 3 bases not matched to a gene. There are 14 residues in the CDR3. Written as DNA, the CDR3 is TGTGCCAGCAGCCGGGGGGGAAGCTCCTACGAGCAGTACGTC. Translation gives CASSRGGSSYEQYV.

V is TRBV5-1 and J is TRBJ2-5, with a possible D match to TRBD1 (6 bases). This CDR3 has 15 amino acids. Per the germline V gene, CDR1 is SGHRS and CDR2 is YFSETQ. The V and J ends lost 4 bases and 4 bases respectively, with 17 bases between them. The CDR3 here is CASSPRQALGETQYF. The CDR3 nucleotides read TGCGCCAGCAGCCCCCGACAGGCCCTCGGAGAGACCCAGTACTTC. Based on the CDR3 plus reference TRBV5-1 and TRBJ2-5, the full variable domain is KAGVTQTPRYLIKTRGQQVTLSCSPISGHRSVSWYQQTPGQGLQFLFEYFSETQRNKGNFPGRFSGRQFSNSRSEMNVSTLELGDSALYLCASSPRQALGETQYFGPGTRLLVL.

The rearrangement uses TRBV19 and TRBJ1-1; 11 nucleotides match TRBD1. Trimming cost V 7 bases and J 4 bases; bases outside gene matches: 11. Germline V gives CDR1 LNHDA, CDR2 SQIVND (reference sequence). The CDR3 is 16 amino acids. The CDR3 DNA is TGTGCCAGTAAGAAGAGGACAGGGGGCGCGAGCACTGAAGCTTTCTTT. It is translated as CASKKRTGGASTEAFF.

V usage is TRBV2 and J usage is TRBJ2-1; D perhaps matches TRBD2 (6 bases). Germline lookup yields CDR1 SNHLY and CDR2 FYNNEI. V lost 6 bases and J 13 bases, leaving 19 bases between the germline ends. The CDR3 runs to 13 residues. CDR3 amino acids: CASSEGRLVLQFF. CDR3 DNA sequence: TGTGCCAGCAGCGAGGGTAGACTAGTTTTACAGTTCTTC.

This clone was counted ten times or more. The V gene is TRBV6-5, the J gene TRBJ2-7, with 7 bases identical to TRBD2. V lost 8 bases to trimming and J lost 6 bases; unmatched junction nucleotides: 10. This CDR3 contains 13 residues. Germline assignment: CDR1 MNHEY and CDR2 SVGAGI. The CDR3: CASARGGVSEQYF. CDR3 in DNA: TGTGCCAGCGCGCGGGGAGGGGTTTCCGAGCAGTACTTC.

V and J are TRBV19 and TRBJ2-6; 7 nucleotides agree with TRBD2. The CDR3 totals 15 residues. CDR1 is LNHDA and CDR2 is SQIVND in the germline V gene (reference sequence). The V gene end was trimmed by 4 bases and the J gene end by 4 bases; junction bases not matched to a gene: 4. The chain's CDR3 is CASSKGGSGANVLTF. The CDR3, as DNA: TGTGCCAGTAGTAAGGGAGGGTCCGGGGCCAACGTCCTGACTTTC.

The rearrangement links TRBV28 to TRBJ2-7; possible D gene TRBD1, 6 bases. Deletions cut 3 bases from V and 0 bases from J, with 15 bases between. Per the germline V gene, CDR1 is MDHEN and CDR2 is SYDVKM. This CDR3 has 16 amino acids. The CDR3 region is CASSFLGQYSSYEQYF. In nucleotides, the CDR3 is TGTGCCAGCAGTTTCCTTGGACAGTACAGCTCCTACGAGCAGTACTTC.

This chain links TRBV5-1 with TRBJ1-6; D is unresolved. Trimming stripped 3 bases from V and 0 bases from J, with 10 bases between. The CDR3 is 16 residues long. Germline CDR1 is SGHRS and CDR2 is YFSETQ. CDR3 nucleotide sequence: TGCGCCAGCAGCTCCTTGGGGAGCTCCTATAATTCACCCCTCCACTTT. Amino acid sequence: CASSSLGSSYNSPLHF.

The chain has TRBV19 and TRBJ2-1; 9 bases map to TRBD1. The CDR3 covers 15 residues. V dropped 1 base and J dropped 9; count of bases not matched to a gene: 7. Germline values: CDR1 LNHDA, CDR2 SQIVND (reference sequence). CDR3 sequence (DNA): TGTGCCAGTAGTATAGGGGGGACAGGGTATGTTGAGCAGTTCTTC. Translation gives CASSIGGTGYVEQFF.